This T cell receptor beta chain originates from a study of CD8+CD57+ T cells in acquired aplastic anemia. As for the study in general: CD4+ cells from healthy donors averaged about 10.8 million reads. General study findings and limits: Patients and controls had in common around 29 CD8+ CDR3 sequences.

The length of the CDR3 is 12 residues. V lost 6 bases and J lost 7, with 12 bases in between. CDR1 SGHTA and CDR2 FQGNSA come from the germline V gene. A remark on this clonotype: The antigen remains undetermined.

Profiling of TCR beta VDJ combinations and CDR3 sequences used genomic DNA as template. TCRdb re-called the reads through MiXCR, storing one row per CDR3 protein. The data contain 40,000 or so distinct CDR3 sequences, more than 75% of them singletons. This chain links TRBV7-2 with TRBJ1-2; no clear D gene. The receptor comes from a human donor in good health, serving as a control. The source material was sorted CD4+, CD8+, or CD8+CD57+ T cells (not recorded which) from PBMCs. CDR3 nucleotide sequence: TGTGCCAGCAGTAGCAGCTGGGGTGGCTACACCTTC. Translated, it gives CASSSSWGGYTF.